These 30 T cell receptor beta chains share one sample of origin, sequenced in a study of tumor-infiltrating T cells and Merkel cell polyomavirus. Study as a whole: The T cells studied were KLL-specific CD8+ cells against Merkel polyomavirus.

Every patient's tumor was robustly positive for Merkel cell polyomavirus Large T antigen on immunohistochemistry. Profiled with immunoSEQ multiplex PCR; TCRdb holds only in-frame clones, not every one. This table has under 30,000 clones, around 90% appearing once. The material sequenced was lymph node tissue. The receptors stem from a man aged 50 to 60 with Merkel cell carcinoma.

The V gene is TRBV6-1, the J gene TRBJ2-7; D may be TRBD2 (6 bases). CDR1 and CDR2 from the germline V gene are MNHNS and SASEGT. This CDR3 has 14 residues. V was shortened by 4 bases and J by 1 base, with 11 bases between the two germline ends. CDR3 nucleotides: TGTGCCAGCAGTGCCCGGGAGTCGTCCTACGAGCAGTACTTC. Its translation is CASSARESSYEQYF.

The V call is TRBV7-2, the J call TRBJ2-1, with 11 nucleotides matching TRBD2. Looked up from germline, CDR1 is SGHTA and CDR2 is FQGNSA. The CDR3 spans 16 residues. After removal of 4 bases from V and 10 bases from J, the junction contained 12 bases not matched to a gene. The CDR3 DNA reads as TGTGCCAGCAGCTCCGCAGGTAGCGGGGGGGCCGGGGAGCAGTTCTTC. It encodes CASSSAGSGGAGEQFF.

J is TRBJ1-2 and V is TRBV7-2; a weak D match, TRBD1 (5 bases). CDR1 and CDR2 (germline): SGHTA, FQGNSA. CDR3 size: 13 residues. V was pared by 4 bases and J by 10 bases, with 16 bases between. For the CDR3, the DNA is TGTGCCAGCAGCTCACATGGGGGACTTTACTACACCTTC. It yields the protein CASSSHGGLYYTF.

Only one count was recorded for this clone. The rearrangement links TRBV11-2 to TRBJ1-5; 10 nucleotides align to TRBD1. CDR1 and CDR2 (germline): SGHAT, FQNNGV. The CDR3 is 15 residues long. The V gene end was trimmed by 4 bases and the J gene end by 3 bases; junction bases not matched to a gene: 3. The CDR3 DNA sequence: TGTGCCAGCAGCTCGGGGACAGGGGTCAATCAGCCCCAGCATTTT. This codes for CASSSGTGVNQPQHF.

The chain carries TRBV9 and TRBJ1-1; TRBD1 might be the D (5 bases). CDR1 is SGDLS and CDR2 is YYNGEE in the germline V gene. The V and J ends lost 3 bases and 1 base respectively, with 16 bases between them. The CDR3 contains 16 residues. DNA for the CDR3: TGTGCCAGCAGCGCAGCCTCCGGACATCCGAACACTGAAGCTTTCTTT. As protein: CASSAASGHPNTEAFF. The full variable domain, with the rest looked up from reference TRBV9 and TRBJ1-1, is DSGVTQTPKHLITATGQRVTLRCSPRSGDLSVYWYQQSLDQGLQFLIQYYNGEERAKGNILERFSAQQFPDLHSELNLSSLELGDSALYFCASSAASGHPNTEAFFGQGTRLTVV.

The chain has TRBV4-2 and TRBJ1-2; 10 bases map to TRBD1. The trim removed 1 base at V and 1 base at J, leaving 9 bases unmatched. Germline assignment: CDR1 LGHNA and CDR2 YNFKEQ. The CDR3 is made up of 18 amino acids. The CDR3 sequence is CASSQVGETGGGNYGYTF. CDR3 nucleotides: TGTGCCAGCAGCCAAGTTGGTGAGACAGGGGGCGGTAACTATGGCTACACCTTC.

The chain recombines TRBV7-9 with TRBJ1-4; weak D call: TRBD1 (6 bases). Germline values: CDR1 SEHNR, CDR2 FQNEAQ (reference sequence). Trimming left V 3 bases short and J 3 bases short, with 14 bases between. This CDR3 contains 16 residues. The CDR3 region has the DNA TGTGCCAGCAGCTTCCTGATGGGGGGGCCTAATGAAAAACTGTTTTTT. Translated, it gives CASSFLMGGPNEKLFF.

The gene calls are TRBV7-9 and TRBJ1-1, with TRBD1 identical over 12 bases. This CDR3 contains 15 residues. V gave up 1 base and J gave up 4 bases; unmatched junction bases: 1. Germline-derived CDR1 and CDR2 are SEHNR and FQNEAQ (reference sequence). For the CDR3, the DNA is TGTGCCAGCAGCTTAGGGGACAGGGGGCGCACTGAAGCTTTCTTT. Protein: CASSLGDRGRTEAFF.

The rearrangement uses TRBV6-6 and TRBJ2-5, with 8 bases identical to TRBD2. The CDR3 length is 15 residues. Germline CDR1 reads MNHNY; CDR2 reads SVGAGI (reference sequence). Trimming cost V 5 bases and J 8 bases; bases outside gene matches: 13. In nucleotides, the CDR3 is TGTGCCAGCAGTCCTGGACTAGCCGCCGTCCAAACCCAGTACTTC. Encoded protein: CASSPGLAAVQTQYF.

The CDR3 is CASTINTGGEQFF. For the CDR3, the DNA is TGTGCCAGCACCATAAATACGGGGGGGGAGCAGTTCTTC. The chain carries TRBV27 and TRBJ2-1; TRBD2 matches at 8 bases. The V gene end was trimmed by 7 bases and the J gene end by 10 bases; junction bases not matched to a gene: 9. The CDR3 extends over 13 amino acids. Germline-derived CDR1 and CDR2 are MNHEY and SMNVEV (reference sequence).

The V and J genes are TRBV28 and TRBJ2-1, with D possibly being TRBD2 (6 bases). The CDR3 covers 13 residues. Germline V gene data show CDR1 as MDHEN and CDR2 as SYDVKM. The ends were cut back, 2 bases at V and 7 bases at J, with 9 bases in the middle. CDR3 DNA: TGTGCCAGCAGTTTAGGGGGGAGTAATGAGCAGTTCTTC. As protein: CASSLGGSNEQFF.

The chain has TRBV5-1 and TRBJ2-5; possible D gene TRBD2, 5 bases. CDR1 SGHRS and CDR2 YFSETQ come from the germline V gene. This CDR3 comprises 14 residues. V gave up 1 base and J gave up 6 bases, with 13 bases separating them. DNA for the CDR3: TGCGCCAGCAGCTTGAGAGCGGTCAGTCAGACCCAGTACTTC. Translation: CASSLRAVSQTQYF.

The sample holds one count of this clone. In DNA form, the CDR3 reads TGTGCCAGCGGATTAAGGACTAGCGGGGGCTACGAGCAGTACTTC. Its translation: CASGLRTSGGYEQYF. The chain couples TRBV11-2 to TRBJ2-7; 13 bases are shared with TRBD2. V shed 8 bases, J shed 3 bases, and the junction held 7 bases outside the gene matches. Germline CDR1 SGHAT, CDR2 FQNNGV. The CDR3 is 15 amino acids.

This rearrangement joins TRBV27 to TRBJ1-2; TRBD1 matches 7 bases. V was pared by 7 bases and J by 4 bases, with 12 bases of the junction left unmatched. The germline CDR1 and CDR2 sequences are MNHEY and SMNVEV (reference sequence). The CDR3 runs to 15 residues. CDR3 loop: CASTPSYDRVYGYTF. The CDR3 bases are TGTGCCAGCACACCTTCTTACGACAGGGTCTATGGCTACACCTTC.

The chain has TRBV7-3 and TRBJ2-1; 8 bases line up with TRBD2. Germline CDR1 SGHTA, CDR2 FQGTGA. CDR3 length: 16 amino acids. Germline trimming cut 2 bases from V and 6 bases from J; bases unmatched to any gene: 9. In DNA, the CDR3 is TGTGCCAGCAGCTTATTCCAGCGGGGGAGTCCCAATGAGCAGTTCTTC. This gives the protein CASSLFQRGSPNEQFF.

The chain uses TRBV9 and TRBJ2-3; 7 bases fit TRBD2. V lost 3 bases and J lost 0; bases outside the gene matches: 4. Germline V gene data show CDR1 as SGDLS and CDR2 as YYNGEE. The CDR3 totals 15 residues. The CDR3 loop is CASSESGISTDTQYF. CDR3 bases: TGTGCCAGCAGCGAAAGCGGGATTAGCACAGATACGCAGTATTTT. Full variable domain (outside the CDR3, taken from reference TRBV9 and TRBJ2-3): DSGVTQTPKHLITATGQRVTLRCSPRSGDLSVYWYQQSLDQGLQFLIQYYNGEERAKGNILERFSAQQFPDLHSELNLSSLELGDSALYFCASSESGISTDTQYFGPGTRLTVL.

The chain has TRBV4-2 and TRBJ2-3; 8 positions agree with TRBD2. Germline V CDR1 and CDR2: LGHNA, YNFKEQ. There are 17 residues in the CDR3. V shed 0 bases and J 2 bases; nucleotides not matched to a gene: 7. The CDR3 reads CASSQESAGGLTDTQYF. The CDR3 DNA sequence: TGTGCCAGCAGCCAAGAAAGTGCGGGGGGACTCACAGATACGCAGTATTTT.

The rearrangement links TRBV7-8 to TRBJ1-1; 7 positions agree with TRBD1. CDR3 size: 11 residues. V dropped 10 bases and J dropped 5; count of bases not matched to a gene: 4. The V gene's germline CDR1 is SGHVS and CDR2 FQNEAQ. CDR3 loop: CATSGGTEAFF. In DNA form, the CDR3 reads TGTGCCACCTCAGGGGGGACTGAAGCTTTCTTT. The whole variable domain, filled in from reference TRBV7-8 and TRBJ1-1, reads GAGVSQSPRYKVAKRGQDVALRCDPISGHVSLFWYQQALGQGPEFLTYFQNEAQLDKSGLPSDRFFAERPEGSVSTLKIQRTQQEDSAVYLCATSGGTEAFFGQGTRLTVV.

The V call is TRBV16, the J call TRBJ1-1, with a tentative D call TRBD1 (5 bases). CDR1 KGHSY and CDR2 FQNENV come from the germline V gene. This CDR3 contains 14 residues. Trimming removed 4 bases at V and 4 bases at J, with 13 bases between. CDR3 protein: CASSLSEQGTEAFF. As DNA, the CDR3 is TGTGCCAGCAGCCTATCCGAGCAGGGCACTGAAGCTTTCTTT. Supplemented by reference TRBV16 and TRBJ1-1, the full variable domain reads GEEVAQTPKHLVRGEGQKAKLYCAPIKGHSYVFWYQQVLKNEFKFLISFQNENVFDETGMPKERFSAKCLPNSPCSLEIQATKLEDSAVYFCASSLSEQGTEAFFGQGTRLTVV.

This chain uses TRBV19 with TRBJ2-3, with TRBD2 matching over 10 bases. This CDR3 is 15 amino acids long. Per germline, CDR1 LNHDA and CDR2 SQIVND (reference sequence). V lost 1 base and J lost 6; bases outside the gene matches: 4. CDR3 amino acids: CASSIVSGGPDTQYF. The CDR3 nucleotides read TGTGCCAGTAGTATAGTTAGCGGGGGGCCGGATACGCAGTATTTT.

This chain connects TRBV2 to TRBJ2-5; 7 positions match TRBD1. Germline assignment: CDR1 SNHLY and CDR2 FYNNEI. Losses at the gene ends were 4 bases for V and 5 bases for J; bases not matched to a gene: 10. The CDR3 totals 15 residues. DNA for the CDR3: TGTGCCAGCAGTGTGGAGACAGGGTCAGGGGAGACCCAGTACTTC. Translating it yields CASSVETGSGETQYF.

This clone showed up just a few times. The chain carries TRBV9 and TRBJ2-7; D is unclear. The V and J ends lost 2 bases and 5 bases respectively, with 11 bases between them. Per the germline V gene, CDR1 is SGDLS and CDR2 is YYNGEE. CDR3 length: 13 residues. CDR3 DNA sequence: TGTGCCAGCAGCGTGAGCTTGGGCAACGAGCAGTACTTC. It encodes CASSVSLGNEQYF.

By its share, this clone is medium-sized. In DNA form, the CDR3 reads TGTGCCAGCAGCTTGGGGGGTTCAGGGGGCGCTTCTGGAAACACCATATATTTT. This translates into CASSLGGSGGASGNTIYF. The gene calls are TRBV5-4 and TRBJ1-3, with 8 bases that match TRBD1. V was pared by 0 bases and J by 1 base, with 9 bases of the junction left unmatched. The V gene's germline CDR1 is SGHNT and CDR2 YYREEE (reference sequence). This CDR3 comprises 18 residues.

The rearrangement joins TRBV27 to TRBJ2-3; the match to TRBD2 covers 15 bases. V dropped 1 base and J dropped 9; count of bases not matched to a gene: 5. This CDR3 comprises 16 residues. Germline V gene sequence: CDR1 MNHEY, CDR2 SMNVEV (reference sequence). The chain's CDR3 is CASSLWTSGRGGTQYF. The CDR3 region has the DNA TGTGCCAGCAGTTTATGGACTAGCGGGAGGGGGGGCACGCAGTATTTT.

CDR3 coding DNA: TGTGCCAGCAGTTTAGCGGGGGGGCCCTCCGAGCAGTACTTC. As protein: CASSLAGGPSEQYF. This chain links TRBV5-4 with TRBJ2-7; 11 bases are a match to TRBD2. Losses at the gene ends were 5 bases for V and 6 bases for J; bases not matched to a gene: 7. Looked up from germline, CDR1 is SGHNT and CDR2 is YYREEE (reference sequence). The CDR3 runs 14 residues.

The rearrangement uses TRBV5-1 and TRBJ2-3; 9 bases match TRBD2. The CDR3 sequence is 16 residues long. Germline lookup yields CDR1 SGHRS and CDR2 YFSETQ. With V trimmed by 3 bases and J by 0 bases, 5 bases remained unmatched. Written as DNA, the CDR3 is TGCGCCAGCAGCTCGTATAGCGGGAGAAGCACAGATACGCAGTATTTT. It yields the protein CASSSYSGRSTDTQYF.

The V and J genes are TRBV11-2 and TRBJ2-7, with 10 bases matching TRBD1. The CDR3 spans 14 residues. Trimming removed 4 bases from V and 4 bases from J; junction bases left unmatched: 4. CDR1 SGHAT and CDR2 FQNNGV come from the germline V gene. CDR3 sequence: CASSSGQGLYEQYF. Written as DNA, the CDR3 is TGTGCCAGCAGCTCGGGACAGGGGTTATACGAGCAGTACTTC.

The V gene is TRBV23-1, the J gene TRBJ2-6; 8 nucleotides agree with TRBD2. TRBV23-1 counts as an open reading frame of uncertain function. The CDR3 runs to 19 residues. Germline trimming cut 2 bases from V and 2 bases from J; bases unmatched to any gene: 11. Here the CDR3 DNA reads TGCGCCAGCAGTCAAGCCCCAATAGCGGGAACGCCTGGGGCCAACGTCCTGACTTTC. Its protein is CASSQAPIAGTPGANVLTF.

This chain connects TRBV2 to TRBJ2-1; 11 positions match TRBD2. The ends lost 6 bases at V and 6 bases at J; junction bases unmatched: 7. Germline V gene sequence: CDR1 SNHLY, CDR2 FYNNEI. This CDR3 comprises 15 residues. CDR3 nucleotide sequence: TGTGCCAGCAGCGTAGCGGGGGGGCCGGCCAATGAGCAGTTCTTC. Translation: CASSVAGGPANEQFF. Looking up the rest from reference TRBV2 and TRBJ2-1 gives the full variable domain: EPEVTQTPSHQVTQMGQEVILRCVPISNHLYFYWYRQILGQKVEFLVSFYNNEISEKSEIFDDQFSVERPDGSNFTLKIRSTKLEDSAMYFCASSVAGGPANEQFFGPGTRLTVL.

The chain joins TRBV19 to TRBJ2-7; 10 bases are a match to TRBD1. The CDR3 length is 15 residues. The J segment lost 7 bases and the V segment lost 4 bases, leaving 10 bases of the junction unmatched. Germline assignment: CDR1 LNHDA and CDR2 SQIVND (reference sequence). This CDR3 reads CASSTTGTGAWEQYF. The CDR3 region has the DNA TGTGCCAGTAGTACAACCGGGACAGGGGCCTGGGAGCAGTACTTC.